This TCR beta chain was retrieved from a study of cytomegalovirus exposure and HLA in healthy donors. PCR involved 60 Vbeta and 13 Jbeta primers. Profiled with immunoSEQ multiplex PCR; TCRdb holds only in-frame clones, not every one. The sample consists of tens of thousands of clones, just over 65% of them appearing once. V was pared by 6 bases and J by 2 bases, with 9 bases of the junction left unmatched. Germline V gene sequence: CDR1 SNHLY, CDR2 FYNNEI. The CDR3 loop spans 15 amino acids. Source material: PBMCs. This clonotype was sampled from a woman aged 30 to 39 in good health and CMV-seronegative. The chain joins TRBV2 to TRBJ2-5; 7 bases are a match to TRBD1. This CDR3 reads CASRFNRGIQETQYF. The CDR3 DNA sequence: TGTGCCAGCAGGTTTAACAGGGGCATACAAGAGACCCAGTACTTC. The whole variable domain, filled in from reference TRBV2 and TRBJ2-5, reads EPEVTQTPSHQVTQMGQEVILRCVPISNHLYFYWYRQILGQKVEFLVSFYNNEISEKSEIFDDQFSVERPDGSNFTLKIRSTKLEDSAMYFCASRFNRGIQETQYFGPGTRLLVL.